The 18 T cell receptor beta chains below all came from one sample that was sequenced in a study of beta chain features in type 1 diabetes. Regarding the study as a whole: Among patients with Type 1 diabetes, TCRB CDR3s were moderately but significantly shorter in every one of the four CD4+ subsets.

These TCRs' antigens remain unknown. All of the isolated RNA was reverse transcribed, so expressed TCRB transcripts were sequenced. TCRdb's copy holds only in-frame clones and misses some; the assay was immunoSEQ multiplex PCR. The sample records hundreds of thousands of clones, around 9.3% being singletons. The sequenced material came from central memory CD4+ T cells from blood. Receptors originate from a man aged 25 to 45 with type 1 diabetes.

Many counts were recorded for this clone. The rearrangement joins TRBV23-1 to TRBJ2-1; D perhaps matches TRBD2 (5 bases). TRBV23-1 is filed as an ORF, its function uncertain. V dropped 8 bases and J dropped 7 bases, with 12 bases sitting between them. This CDR3 spans 12 amino acids. CDR3 in amino acids: CASPLSGNEQFF. CDR3 sequence (DNA): TGCGCCAGCCCTCTCTCGGGGAATGAGCAGTTCTTC.

The chain has TRBV30 and TRBJ1-4; no definite D call. Looked up from germline, CDR1 is GTSNPN and CDR2 is SVGIG (reference sequence). With 1 base removed from V and 4 bases from J, the gap between germline ends came to 10 bases. This CDR3 contains 14 residues. The CDR3 DNA reads as TGTGCCTGGAGTGGGGTGGGCAGTAATGAAAAACTGTTTTTT. Translation: CAWSGVGSNEKLFF.

The chain combines TRBV10-2 with TRBJ2-3; the match to TRBD2 covers 14 bases. The CDR3 totals 14 residues. J was trimmed by 6 bases and V by 6 bases; bases with no gene match: 2. CDR1 is WSHSY and CDR2 is SAAADI in the germline V gene. In DNA form, the CDR3 reads TGCGCCAGCAGGGGACTAGCGGGGGAGGATACGCAGTATTTT. Amino acid sequence: CASRGLAGEDTQYF.

This clone was observed a few times. This chain links TRBV7-9 with TRBJ1-2, with a tentative D call TRBD1 (5 bases). Trimming shortened V by 5 bases and J by 7 bases, and 17 bases separated the two germline ends. Germline-derived CDR1 and CDR2 are SEHNR and FQNEAQ (reference sequence). The CDR3 loop spans 14 amino acids. CDR3 in amino acids: CASSPGTVESGYTF. CDR3 coding DNA: TGTGCCAGCAGCCCCGGGACCGTTGAAAGTGGCTACACCTTC.

The chain joins TRBV28 to TRBJ2-1; 9 bases map to TRBD2. The V gene's germline CDR1 is MDHEN and CDR2 SYDVKM. V shed 3 bases, J shed 6 bases, and the junction held 6 bases outside the gene matches. The CDR3 has 15 residues. The CDR3 loop is CASSFFGSGGNEQFF. The CDR3 nucleotides are TGTGCCAGCAGTTTCTTCGGTAGCGGGGGCAATGAGCAGTTCTTC.

The CDR3 nucleotides are TGTGCCAGCAGCGTTGGACAGAACAATCAGCCCCAGCATTTT. Protein: CASSVGQNNQPQHF. The chain is built from TRBV9 and TRBJ1-5; maybe TRBD1 (6 bases). V lost 2 bases, J lost 3 bases, and 9 bases lay in between. The germline V gene encodes CDR1 SGDLS and CDR2 YYNGEE. The CDR3 loop spans 14 amino acids. The variable domain in full, completed from reference TRBV9 and TRBJ1-5, reads DSGVTQTPKHLITATGQRVTLRCSPRSGDLSVYWYQQSLDQGLQFLIQYYNGEERAKGNILERFSAQQFPDLHSELNLSSLELGDSALYFCASSVGQNNQPQHFGDGTRLSIL.

With regard to this clone: Other nucleotide sequences from this sample produce the same CDR3. The rearrangement uses TRBV29-1 and TRBJ2-5, with TRBD1 matching 9 bases. The J call may be in error: the DNA end matches TRBJ2-7 better. CDR1 and CDR2 from the germline V gene are SQVTM and ANQGSEA. The length of the CDR3 is 14 residues. The CDR3 bases are TGCAGCGTTGAAGGGGGACAGGGATTATACGAGCAGTACTTC. It yields the protein CSVEGGQGLYEQYF.

Comment on this clone: Other DNA sequences within the sample encode an identical CDR3. This chain links TRBV5-1 with TRBJ2-7; TRBD2 matches 8 bases. Per germline, CDR1 SGHRS and CDR2 YFSETQ. Unmatched junction bases numbered 6, after V lost 0 bases and J lost 7 bases. There are 14 residues in the CDR3. The DNA for the CDR3 is TGCGCCAGCAGCTTGGCCGGACTAGCTGGTGAGCAGTACTTC. It specifies CASSLAGLAGEQYF. Using reference TRBV5-1 and TRBJ2-7 for the parts outside the CDR3, the full variable domain is KAGVTQTPRYLIKTRGQQVTLSCSPISGHRSVSWYQQTPGQGLQFLFEYFSETQRNKGNFPGRFSGRQFSNSRSEMNVSTLELGDSALYLCASSLAGLAGEQYFGPGTRLTVT.

This clone was observed a few times. J is TRBJ2-1 and V is TRBV29-1; no clear D gene. The CDR3 covers 11 residues. Trimming removed 4 bases from V and 9 bases from J, with 10 bases in between. The germline V gene encodes CDR1 SQVTM and CDR2 ANQGSEA. The CDR3 DNA reads as TGCAGCGTTGGTGGGGTAACTGAGCAGTTCTTC. Its translation is CSVGGVTEQFF.

There are a few counts of this clone. V is TRBV7-2 and J is TRBJ1-5, with D unresolved. The V end was cut by 2 bases, the J end by 6 bases, with 8 bases between. The germline V gene encodes CDR1 SGHTA and CDR2 FQGNSA. The CDR3 loop spans 13 amino acids. The CDR3 loop reads CASSLNPGQPQHF. CDR3 bases: TGTGCCAGCAGCTTAAATCCGGGTCAGCCCCAGCATTTT.

With regard to this clone: Distinct nucleotide sequences in the sample also encode this CDR3. V and J are TRBV29-1 and TRBJ1-1; D is ambiguous. Looked up from germline, CDR1 is SQVTM and CDR2 is ANQGSEA. The V end lost 7 bases, the J end lost 0 bases, and 6 bases lay between the germline ends. The CDR3 is 11 residues long. The CDR3 here is CSGVLNTEAFF. The CDR3 DNA follows: TGCAGCGGGGTATTGAACACTGAAGCTTTCTTT.

The V and J genes are TRBV19 and TRBJ1-4; D unresolved. V was clipped by 3 bases and J by 5 bases, with 13 bases between them. This CDR3 is 15 amino acids long. Germline V lookup: CDR1 LNHDA, CDR2 SQIVND (reference sequence). CDR3 sequence: CASSIDTPGNEKLFF. CDR3 nucleotides: TGTGCCAGTAGTATTGATACACCGGGGAATGAAAAACTGTTTTTT.

The chain combines TRBV4-3 with TRBJ1-2; D is possibly TRBD1 (5 bases). The V end lost 2 bases, the J end lost 11 bases, and 18 bases lay between the germline ends. CDR1 and CDR2 from the germline V gene are LGHNA and YSLEER. This CDR3 is 14 amino acids long. This chain's CDR3 is CASSQSSGTPRYTF. The DNA of the CDR3 is TGCGCCAGCAGCCAATCCTCCGGGACGCCGCGTTACACCTTC.

Only a few counts were recorded for this clone. This chain uses TRBV15 with TRBJ2-1; perhaps TRBD2 as D (6 bases). V lost 0 bases, J lost 5 bases, and 8 bases lay in between. This CDR3 has 14 amino acids. Germline V CDR1 and CDR2: LNHNV, YYDKDF (reference sequence). In DNA, the CDR3 is TGTGCCACCAGCAGAGACGGAGGGGACAATGAGCAGTTCTTC. Translated, it gives CATSRDGGDNEQFF. Combining the CDR3 with reference TRBV15 and TRBJ2-1 gives the whole variable domain DAMVIQNPRYQVTQFGKPVTLSCSQTLNHNVMYWYQQKSSQAPKLLFHYYDKDFNNEADTPDNFQSRRPNTSFCFLDIRSPGLGDTAMYLCATSRDGGDNEQFFGPGTRLTVL.

The sample holds one count of this clone. The chain joins TRBV5-1 to TRBJ1-1; 7 positions match TRBD1. The V segment lost 4 bases and the J segment 2 bases; nucleotides outside the gene matches: 5. The length of the CDR3 is 14 residues. Germline CDR1 SGHRS, CDR2 YFSETQ. The CDR3 loop is CASSTGQKNTEAFF. CDR3 nucleotide sequence: TGCGCCAGCAGCACGGGACAGAAAAACACTGAAGCTTTCTTT.

The chain links TRBV5-6 to TRBJ1-6; the D gene is possibly TRBD1 (5 bases). CDR1 is SGHDT, CDR2 YYEEEE, per germline. The CDR3 loop spans 12 amino acids. Trimming shortened V by 6 bases and J by 9 bases, and 10 bases separated the two germline ends. The CDR3 protein is CASKWGVSPLHF. Written as DNA, the CDR3 is TGTGCCAGCAAATGGGGGGTTTCACCCCTCCACTTT. Drawing the rest from reference TRBV5-6 and TRBJ1-6, the complete variable domain is DAGVTQSPTHLIKTRGQQVTLRCSPKSGHDTVSWYQQALGQGPQFIFQYYEEEERQRGNFPDRFSGHQFPNYSSELNVNALLLGDSALYLCASKWGVSPLHFGNGTRLTVT.

The chain has TRBV30 and TRBJ1-5, with D maybe TRBD1 (6 bases). From germline, CDR1 is GTSNPN and CDR2 SVGIG (reference sequence). The CDR3 is 13 residues long. Trimming took 1 base from V and 4 from J, leaving 8 bases between them. CDR3: CAWSAQGNQPQHF. Written as DNA, the CDR3 is TGTGCCTGGAGTGCGCAGGGGAATCAGCCCCAGCATTTT.

The chain carries TRBV2 and TRBJ2-1; TRBD1 might be the D (5 bases). The germline gives CDR1 SNHLY, CDR2 FYNNEI. Trimming stripped 9 bases from V and 1 base from J, with 13 bases between. The CDR3 is 14 amino acids. Written as DNA, the CDR3 is TGTGCCAGTGAACAGGAACGTTCCTACAATGAGCAGTTCTTC. Translated, it gives CASEQERSYNEQFF.